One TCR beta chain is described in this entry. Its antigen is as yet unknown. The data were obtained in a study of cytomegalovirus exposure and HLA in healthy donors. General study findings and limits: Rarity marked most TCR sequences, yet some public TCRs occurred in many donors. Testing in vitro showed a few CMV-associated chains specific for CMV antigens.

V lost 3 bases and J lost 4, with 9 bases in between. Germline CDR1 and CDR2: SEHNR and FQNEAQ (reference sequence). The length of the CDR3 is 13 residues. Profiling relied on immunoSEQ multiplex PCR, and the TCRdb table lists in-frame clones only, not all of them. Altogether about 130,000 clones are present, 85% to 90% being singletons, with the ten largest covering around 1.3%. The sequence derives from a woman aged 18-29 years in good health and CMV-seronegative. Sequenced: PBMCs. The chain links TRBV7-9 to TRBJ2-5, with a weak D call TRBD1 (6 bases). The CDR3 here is CASSLDRRETQYF. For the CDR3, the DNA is TGTGCCAGCAGCTTGGACAGAAGAGAGACCCAGTACTTC. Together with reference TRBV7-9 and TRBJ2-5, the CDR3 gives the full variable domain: DTGVSQNPRHKITKRGQNVTFRCDPISEHNRLYWYRQTLGQGPEFLTYFQNEAQLEKSRLLSDRFSAERPKGSFSTLEIQRTEQGDSAMYLCASSLDRRETQYFGPGTRLLVL.